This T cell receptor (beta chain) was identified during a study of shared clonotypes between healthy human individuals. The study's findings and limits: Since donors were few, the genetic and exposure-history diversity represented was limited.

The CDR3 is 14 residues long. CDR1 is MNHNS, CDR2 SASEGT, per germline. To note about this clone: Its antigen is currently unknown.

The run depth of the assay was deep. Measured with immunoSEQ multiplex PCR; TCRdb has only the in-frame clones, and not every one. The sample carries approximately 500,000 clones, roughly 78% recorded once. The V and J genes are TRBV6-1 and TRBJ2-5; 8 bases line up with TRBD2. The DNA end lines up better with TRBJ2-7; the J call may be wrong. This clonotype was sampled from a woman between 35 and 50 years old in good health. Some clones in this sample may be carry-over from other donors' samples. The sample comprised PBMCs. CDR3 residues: CASTVAGGTYEQYF. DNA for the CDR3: TGTGCCAGCACGGTCGCGGGAGGCACCTACGAGCAGTACTTC.